This T cell receptor beta chain originates from a study of cytomegalovirus exposure and HLA in healthy donors. Looking at the study overall: In a previous analysis, some 120 million unique TCR beta sequences were found from 150 million to 200 million T cells.

Study-wide points: There was a cluster of highly shared sequence variants that was likely a sequencing artifact. Previous analysis showed most TCR beta V segments were productive about 87% or about 30% of the time.

As for the donors, each was a healthy bone marrow donor. Remarks on this clone: Its antigen is unidentified.

The PCR had 60 Vbeta and 13 Jbeta primers. Using immunoSEQ multiplex PCR, the repertoire was profiled, and TCRdb retains in-frame clones only, with some absent. The sample lists about 180,000 clones, around three quarters occurring once. The CDR3 contains 17 residues. Germline V gene data show CDR1 as LGHNA and CDR2 as YSLEER. V lost 1 base and J 0 bases, leaving 12 bases between the germline ends. The TCR sequence derives from a woman in her twenties or thirties in good health and CMV-seronegative. The sequenced material came from PBMCs. The chain is built from TRBV4-3 and TRBJ2-2; the D is unclear. The CDR3 reads CASSQALQVANTGELFF. DNA for the CDR3: TGCGCCAGCAGCCAAGCACTACAAGTTGCGAACACCGGGGAGCTGTTTTTT.